This T cell receptor (beta chain) was identified in a study of blood T cell repertoires in COVID-19. Study context: Samples representing acute and convalescent COVID-19 were sourced from the United States, Italy and Spain. PBMCs, B-cell-depleted T cells, or T cells provided the cDNA or gDNA that made up the material.

V lost 8 bases and J lost 3, with 14 bases in between. The germline V gene encodes CDR1 SNHLY and CDR2 FYNNEI. The CDR3 totals 14 residues. Under the authors' procedure: Reference gene primer amplification gave nucleated cell count estimates. Libraries were prepared by immunoSEQ multiplex PCR; TCRdb keeps only in-frame clonotypes and omits some of them. V and J calls and clone size come straight from that table; D and trimming were deduced from the DNA. The sample consists of about 240,000 clones, roughly four fifths of them appearing once. The TCR originated in a woman aged 60-75 years with active or convalescent COVID-19. Input material: peripheral blood. J is TRBJ1-5 and V is TRBV2; D remains ambiguous. This CDR3 is CASSKEQINQPQHF. The CDR3 DNA sequence: TGTGCCAGCTCCAAGGAACAGATCAATCAGCCCCAGCATTTT.